The T cell receptor beta chain under discussion was sequenced for a study of cytomegalovirus exposure and HLA in healthy donors. The study's findings and limits: It was confirmed in vitro that three of the CMV-associated chains were specific for CMV antigens.

TCRdb keeps only in-frame clones here, not all; method: immunoSEQ multiplex PCR. The profile shows under 250,000 clones, more than 85% of them singletons. The CDR3 runs 13 residues. Germline assignment: CDR1 GTSNPN and CDR2 SVGIG (reference sequence). V trimming: 3 bases; J trimming: 2 bases; junction bases outside the gene matches: 2. These donors were members of the roughly 110-subject validation cohort, a group separate from the roughly 670-subject first cohort. Note on this clone: The antigen is undetermined.

This sequence joins TRBV30 and TRBJ1-2, with 8 bases that match TRBD1. The sequence derives from a man aged 18 to 30 in good health and CMV-seropositive. Sequenced: PBMCs. DNA for the CDR3: TGTGCCTGGAGGGGACAGGCGAACTATGGCTACACCTTC. It translates to CAWRGQANYGYTF.